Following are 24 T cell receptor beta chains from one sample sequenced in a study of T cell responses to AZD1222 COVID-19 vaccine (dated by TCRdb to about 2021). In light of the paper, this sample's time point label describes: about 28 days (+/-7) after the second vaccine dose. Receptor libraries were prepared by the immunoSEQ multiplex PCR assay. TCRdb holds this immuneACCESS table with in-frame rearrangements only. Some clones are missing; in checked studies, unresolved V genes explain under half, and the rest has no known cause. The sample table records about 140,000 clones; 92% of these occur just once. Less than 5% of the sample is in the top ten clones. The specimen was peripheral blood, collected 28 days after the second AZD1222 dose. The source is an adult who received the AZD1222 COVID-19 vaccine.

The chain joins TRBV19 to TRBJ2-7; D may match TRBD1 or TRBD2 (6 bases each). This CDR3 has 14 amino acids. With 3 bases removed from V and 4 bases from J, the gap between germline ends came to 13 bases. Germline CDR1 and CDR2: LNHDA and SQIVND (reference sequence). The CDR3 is CASSIPGAVYEQYF. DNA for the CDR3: TGTGCCAGTAGTATCCCGGGGGCAGTATACGAGCAGTACTTC.

CDR3 nucleotides: TGTGCCAGCAGCCCTGGACAGGGAGAGGGTGAAAAACTGTTTTTT. It codes for CASSPGQGEGEKLFF. The chain combines TRBV7-9 with TRBJ1-4; the match to TRBD1 covers 8 bases. The CDR3 totals 15 residues. CDR1 SEHNR and CDR2 FQNEAQ come from the germline V gene (reference sequence). J gave up 7 bases and V 5 bases, and 9 bases lay outside the gene matches.

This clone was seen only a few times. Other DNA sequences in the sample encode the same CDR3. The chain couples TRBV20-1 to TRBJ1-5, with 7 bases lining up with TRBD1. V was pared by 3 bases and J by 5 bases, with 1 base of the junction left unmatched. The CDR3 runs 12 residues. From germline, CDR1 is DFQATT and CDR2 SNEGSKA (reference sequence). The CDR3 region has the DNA TGCAGTGCTAGTCAGGGGGATCAGCCCCAGCATTTT. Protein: CSASQGDQPQHF.

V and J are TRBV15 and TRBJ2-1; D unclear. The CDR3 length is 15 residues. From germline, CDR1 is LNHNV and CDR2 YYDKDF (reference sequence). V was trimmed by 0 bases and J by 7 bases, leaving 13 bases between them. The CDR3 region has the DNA TGTGCCACCAGCAGAGATAAAACTCTGGGGAATGAGCAGTTCTTC. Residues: CATSRDKTLGNEQFF.

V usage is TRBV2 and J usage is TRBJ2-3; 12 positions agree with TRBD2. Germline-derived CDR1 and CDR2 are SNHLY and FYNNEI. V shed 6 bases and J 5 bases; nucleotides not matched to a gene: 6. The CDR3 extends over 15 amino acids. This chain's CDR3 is CASSRLAGAVDTQYF. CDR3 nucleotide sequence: TGTGCCAGCAGCCGACTAGCGGGAGCTGTAGATACGCAGTATTTT.

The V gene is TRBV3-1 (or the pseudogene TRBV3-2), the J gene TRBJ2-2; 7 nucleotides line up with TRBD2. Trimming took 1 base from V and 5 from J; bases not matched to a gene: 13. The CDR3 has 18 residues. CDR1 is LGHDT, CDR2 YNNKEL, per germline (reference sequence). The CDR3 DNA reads TGTGCCAGCAGCCAAGTCTGGGTCAGGGAGGGAAGTACCGGGGAGCTGTTTTTT. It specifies CASSQVWVREGSTGELFF.

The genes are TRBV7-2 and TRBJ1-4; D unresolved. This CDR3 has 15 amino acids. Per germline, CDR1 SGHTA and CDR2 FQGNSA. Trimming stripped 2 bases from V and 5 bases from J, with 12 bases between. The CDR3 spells CASSLRTSGNEKLFF. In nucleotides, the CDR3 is TGTGCCAGCAGCTTAAGGACGTCTGGAAATGAAAAACTGTTTTTT.

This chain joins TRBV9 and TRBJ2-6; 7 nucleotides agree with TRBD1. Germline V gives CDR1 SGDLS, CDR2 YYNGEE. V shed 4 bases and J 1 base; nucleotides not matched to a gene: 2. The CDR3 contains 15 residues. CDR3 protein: CASSMTGSGANVLTF. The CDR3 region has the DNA TGTGCCAGCAGCATGACAGGGTCTGGGGCCAACGTCCTGACTTTC.

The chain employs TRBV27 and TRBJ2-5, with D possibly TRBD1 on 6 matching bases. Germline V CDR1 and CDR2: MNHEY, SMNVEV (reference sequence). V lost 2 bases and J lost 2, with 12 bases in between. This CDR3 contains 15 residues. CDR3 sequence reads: CASSLIPTGQETQYF. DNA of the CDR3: TGTGCCAGCAGTTTAATCCCCACAGGGCAAGAGACCCAGTACTTC.

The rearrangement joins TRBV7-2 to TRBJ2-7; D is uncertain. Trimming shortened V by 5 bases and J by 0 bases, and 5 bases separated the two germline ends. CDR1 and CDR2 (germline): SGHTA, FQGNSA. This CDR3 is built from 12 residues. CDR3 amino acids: CASSQDSYEQYF. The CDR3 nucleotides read TGTGCCAGCAGCCAGGACTCCTACGAGCAGTACTTC.

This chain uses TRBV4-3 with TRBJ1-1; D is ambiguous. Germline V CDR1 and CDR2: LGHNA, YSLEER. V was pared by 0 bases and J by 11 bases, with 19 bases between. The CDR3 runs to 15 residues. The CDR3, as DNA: TGCGCCAGCAGCCAAGACTACGTGGATGGGCGAGGGGCTTTCTTT. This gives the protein CASSQDYVDGRGAFF.

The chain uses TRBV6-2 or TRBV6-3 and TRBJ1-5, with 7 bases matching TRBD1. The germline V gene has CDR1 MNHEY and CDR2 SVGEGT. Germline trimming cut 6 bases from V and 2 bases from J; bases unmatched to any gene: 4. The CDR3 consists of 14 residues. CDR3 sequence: CASSHGQGNQPQHF. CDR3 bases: TGTGCCAGCAGCCACGGACAGGGCAATCAGCCCCAGCATTTT.

The CDR3 is CATSLSSPGEKLFF. CDR3 bases: TGTGCCACCAGTCTCTCATCCCCAGGGGAAAAACTGTTTTTT. The chain combines TRBV24-1 with TRBJ1-4; D might be TRBD1 (5 bases). Germline CDR1 KGHDR, CDR2 SFDVKD. V was trimmed by 6 bases and J by 8 bases, leaving 15 bases between them. This CDR3 is built from 14 residues.

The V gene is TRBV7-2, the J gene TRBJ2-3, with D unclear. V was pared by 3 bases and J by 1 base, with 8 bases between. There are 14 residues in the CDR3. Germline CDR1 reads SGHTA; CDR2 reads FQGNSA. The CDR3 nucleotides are TGTGCCAGCAGCTTCGGCTCCGGCACAGATACGCAGTATTTT. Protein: CASSFGSGTDTQYF. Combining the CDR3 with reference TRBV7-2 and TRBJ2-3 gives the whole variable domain GAGVSQSPSNKVTEKGKDVELRCDPISGHTALYWYRQSLGQGLEFLIYFQGNSAPDKSGLPSDRFSAERTGGSVSTLTIQRTQQEDSAVYLCASSFGSGTDTQYFGPGTRLTVL.

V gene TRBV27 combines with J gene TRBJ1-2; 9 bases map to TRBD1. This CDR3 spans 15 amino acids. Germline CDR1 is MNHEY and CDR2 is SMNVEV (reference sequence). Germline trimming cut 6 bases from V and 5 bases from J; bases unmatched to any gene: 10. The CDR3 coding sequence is TGTGCCAGCAGCCCTATCGGGACAGGGCTTTATGGCTACACCTTC. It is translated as CASSPIGTGLYGYTF.

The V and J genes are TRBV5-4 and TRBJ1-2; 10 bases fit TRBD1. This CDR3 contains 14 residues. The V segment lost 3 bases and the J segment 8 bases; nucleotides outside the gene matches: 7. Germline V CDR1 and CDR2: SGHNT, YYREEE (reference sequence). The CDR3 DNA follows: TGTGCCAGCAGCTCCCCGGGACAGGGGAAGGGCTACACCTTC. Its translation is CASSSPGQGKGYTF.

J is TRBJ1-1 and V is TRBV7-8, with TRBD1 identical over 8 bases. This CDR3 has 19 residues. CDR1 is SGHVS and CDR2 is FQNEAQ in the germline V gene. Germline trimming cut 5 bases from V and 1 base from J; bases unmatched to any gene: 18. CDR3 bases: TGTGCCAGCAGCCTCAACCTTTGGACAGGGCGAGGTCCGAACACTGAAGCTTTCTTT. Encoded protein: CASSLNLWTGRGPNTEAFF. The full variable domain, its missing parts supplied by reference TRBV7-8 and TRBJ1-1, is GAGVSQSPRYKVAKRGQDVALRCDPISGHVSLFWYQQALGQGPEFLTYFQNEAQLDKSGLPSDRFFAERPEGSVSTLKIQRTQQEDSAVYLCASSLNLWTGRGPNTEAFFGQGTRLTVV.

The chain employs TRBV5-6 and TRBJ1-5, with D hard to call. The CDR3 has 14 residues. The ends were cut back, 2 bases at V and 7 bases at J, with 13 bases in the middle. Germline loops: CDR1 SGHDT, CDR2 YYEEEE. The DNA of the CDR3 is TGTGCCAGCAGCTTAAGAGGGCTAGGGCAGCCCCAGCATTTT. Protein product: CASSLRGLGQPQHF.

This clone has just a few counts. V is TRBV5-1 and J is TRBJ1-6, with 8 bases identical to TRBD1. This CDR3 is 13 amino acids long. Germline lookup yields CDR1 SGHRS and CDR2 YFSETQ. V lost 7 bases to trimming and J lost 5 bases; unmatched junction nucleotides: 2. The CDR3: CASRQGNNSPLHF. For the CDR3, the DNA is TGCGCCAGCCGACAGGGGAATAATTCACCCCTCCACTTT.

The CDR3 spells CASSYGTGPANEKLFF. CDR3 coding DNA: TGTGCCAGCAGCTACGGGACAGGGCCGGCTAATGAAAAACTGTTTTTT. The chain links TRBV5-6 to TRBJ1-4; the match to TRBD1 covers 9 bases. The ends lost 3 bases at V and 3 bases at J; junction bases unmatched: 6. Germline V CDR1 and CDR2: SGHDT, YYEEEE. The CDR3 contains 16 residues. Full variable domain (rest looked up from reference TRBV5-6 and TRBJ1-4): DAGVTQSPTHLIKTRGQQVTLRCSPKSGHDTVSWYQQALGQGPQFIFQYYEEEERQRGNFPDRFSGHQFPNYSSELNVNALLLGDSALYLCASSYGTGPANEKLFFGSGTQLSVL.

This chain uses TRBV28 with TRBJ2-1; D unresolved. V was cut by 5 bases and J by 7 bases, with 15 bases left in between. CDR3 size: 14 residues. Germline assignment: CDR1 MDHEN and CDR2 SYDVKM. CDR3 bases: TGTGCCAGCAGTATGGCCCAGCGCGGAAATGAGCAGTTCTTC. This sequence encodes CASSMAQRGNEQFF.

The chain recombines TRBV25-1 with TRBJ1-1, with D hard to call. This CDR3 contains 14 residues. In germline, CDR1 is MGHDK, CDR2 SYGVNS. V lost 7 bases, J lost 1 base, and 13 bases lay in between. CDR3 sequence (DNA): TGTGCCAGCAAGTATGTACCAACGAACACTGAAGCTTTCTTT. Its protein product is CASKYVPTNTEAFF.

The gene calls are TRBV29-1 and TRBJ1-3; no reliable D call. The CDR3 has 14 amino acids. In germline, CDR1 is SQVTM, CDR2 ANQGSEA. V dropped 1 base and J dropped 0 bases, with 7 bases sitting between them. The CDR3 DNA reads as TGCAGCGTTGAAGGGAGAAACTCTGGAAACACCATATATTTT. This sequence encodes CSVEGRNSGNTIYF.

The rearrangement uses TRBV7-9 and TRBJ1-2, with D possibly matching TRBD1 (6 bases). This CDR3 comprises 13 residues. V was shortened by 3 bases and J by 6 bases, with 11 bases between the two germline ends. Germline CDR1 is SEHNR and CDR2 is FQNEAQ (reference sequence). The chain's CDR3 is CASSFGGADGYTF. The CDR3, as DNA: TGTGCCAGCAGCTTCGGGGGGGCGGATGGCTACACCTTC.